These T cell receptor beta chains were read from a single sample in a study of blood T cell repertoires in COVID-19. Sequenced by immunoSEQ multiplex PCR; TCRdb stores in-frame clones only, minus some. The table lists roughly 95,000 clones, under 90% of them singletons, with roughly 24% in the top ten. Sequences were obtained from peripheral blood. The receptor set was obtained from a human donor in a cohort sampled during active COVID-19. The conserved cysteine and the conserved F or W are not part of the CDR3 here. The order of the fields is J gene, V gene, clone size, CDR3 protein. Where a row states a size, it is once, few, many or the class of an expanded clone; other rows omit it.

TRBJ2-7 TRBV11-3 NA ASSLAGQGYEQY
TRBJ2-3 TRBV6-1 NA ASSEGAGLGTDTQY
TRBJ2-7 TRBV12-3/TRBV12-4 NA ASSSVNSYEQY
TRBJ2-3 TRBV18 NA ASSPTNTDTQY
TRBJ2-5 TRBV11-2 NA ASSLGLYQETQY
TRBJ1-2 TRBV27 NA ASRERGQGNYGYT
TRBJ2-7 TRBV19 NA ASSIDLVRDYEQY
TRBJ2-2 TRBV7-3 NA ASSSDLPNTGELF
TRBJ2-1 TRBV5-1 NA ASSPGPETYNEQF
TRBJ2-5 TRBV7-2 NA ASSLVTGGETQY
TRBJ1-2 TRBV5-4 NA ASSLWTVNYGYT
TRBJ2-3 TRBV24-1 once ATSDFTSGTRDTQY
TRBJ1-5 TRBV28 once ASSPGTVNQPQH
TRBJ1-1 TRBV19 NA ASSKTPNTEAF
TRBJ2-4 TRBV5-1 NA ASSLFPGGELSIQY
TRBJ2-3 TRBV24-1 NA ATSDLGLTDTQY
TRBJ1-1 TRBV15 NA ATSRDGQPNTEAF
TRBJ2-5 TRBV19 once ASSIGGRGNGKTQY
TRBJ2-3 TRBV18 NA ASSPPSGGIRDTQY
TRBJ1-1 TRBV6-1 NA ASIGRMNTEAF
TRBJ1-1 TRBV7-8 once ASSHKKRDAEAF
TRBJ2-3 TRBV13 NA ASSSRGSRGLYTDTQY
TRBJ2-2 TRBV5-1 once ASSTGNEAGELF
TRBJ1-1 TRBV3-1/TRBV3-2 NA ASSQGQGITEAF
TRBJ1-5 TRBV10-3 NA ATPGTAHSNQPQH
TRBJ2-1 TRBV6-1 NA ASSERSQLKDEQF
TRBJ1-2 TRBV28 NA ATHRAIGYT
TRBJ2-3 TRBV5-1 NA ASSLPRTGEADTQY
TRBJ1-2 TRBV6-1 NA ASRPDTYGYT